The clone carrying this TCR beta chain has ten or more counts. The antigen is not known. The data originate from a study of T-cell reconstitution after alpha-beta-depleted transplantation in children. Study-wide points: Several hundred graft clones that had expanded were reportedly the source of alpha-beta T cells about two months after transplant. High day-60 TCRbeta diversity in some patients came from surviving recipient T cells and thymic progenitors.

As it was prepared, the TCRbeta library received unique molecular identifiers. TCRdb re-derived calls from the PCR reads in MiXCR, one entry per CDR3 protein. Of about 260,000 distinct CDR3 sequences listed, around 7.5% were seen once; the top ten hold 6.3%. V lost 0 bases to trimming and J lost 3 bases; unmatched junction nucleotides: 5. The CDR3 is 16 residues long. CDR1 is SGHRS, CDR2 YFSETQ, per germline. The sequence was obtained from a male patient younger than 18 who had a stem cell transplant for acute lymphoblastic leukemia, so the T cells may come from the graft donor. Material: PBMCs, mostly from graft donor cells, obtained 180 days after TCRalphabeta/CD19-depleted stem cell transplant. The rearrangement links TRBV5-1 to TRBJ1-4, with TRBD1 matching over 7 bases. In DNA, the CDR3 is TGCGCCAGCAGCTTGGGCAGGGGGATCGCTAATGAAAAACTGTTTTTT. Protein: CASSLGRGIANEKLFF.